The rows below give T cell receptor beta chains drawn from one sample of a study of cytotoxic CD8 clonotypes in ibrutinib-treated CLL. Profiled with immunoSEQ multiplex PCR; TCRdb holds only in-frame clones, not every one. The table includes approximately 190,000 clones, roughly three quarters detected once. The sequenced sample was PBMCs, obtained after 12 months of ibrutinib treatment. The receptors originated from a human donor with chronic lymphocytic leukemia. CDR3s include the opening cysteine and the closing phenylalanine or tryptophan. The order of the fields is V gene, D gene, J gene, clone size, CDR3 DNA, CDR3 protein. A D gene is named only where the DNA matches it firmly. Expanded clones get a size class; other rows say once, few or many, or leave the size out.

v_call: TRBV19; d_call: .; j_call: TRBJ1-5; clone_size: few; cdr3_nt: TGTGCCAGTAGTACAGGGGTCCCCAATCAGCCCCAGCATTTT; cdr3_aa: CASSTGVPNQPQHF
v_call: TRBV7-2; d_call: .; j_call: TRBJ2-3; clone_size: .; cdr3_nt: TGTGCCAGCAGGAAGGGGGGGGCCCGGAGACATACGCAGTATTTT; cdr3_aa: CASRKGGARRHTQYF
v_call: TRBV27; d_call: .; j_call: TRBJ2-7; clone_size: .; cdr3_nt: TGTGCCAGCAGTCGCCCCGGTTATGGGGACGAGCAGTACTTC; cdr3_aa: CASSRPGYGDEQYF
v_call: TRBV19; d_call: .; j_call: TRBJ2-2; clone_size: .; cdr3_nt: TGTGCCAGTAGTATGGGTAGGTCGAACACCGGGGAGCTGTTTTTT; cdr3_aa: CASSMGRSNTGELFF
v_call: TRBV19; d_call: TRBD1; j_call: TRBJ2-2; clone_size: .; cdr3_nt: TGTGCCAGTAGCCCCCGTGGGACAGGGGTGACCGGGGAGCTGTTTTTT; cdr3_aa: CASSPRGTGVTGELFF
v_call: TRBV5-1; d_call: .; j_call: TRBJ2-7; clone_size: .; cdr3_nt: TGCGCCAGCATGGGGCCCACCTCCTACGAGCAGTACTTC; cdr3_aa: CASMGPTSYEQYF
v_call: TRBV4-1; d_call: TRBD1; j_call: TRBJ2-7; clone_size: .; cdr3_nt: TGCGCCAGCAGCCAAGCCCGGGACAGGGTCTCCTACGAGCAGTACTTC; cdr3_aa: CASSQARDRVSYEQYF
v_call: TRBV5-6; d_call: .; j_call: TRBJ2-3; clone_size: .; cdr3_nt: TGTGCCAGCAGCTTGGTGGCCTCCACTTGGGTAACAGATACGCAGTATTTT; cdr3_aa: CASSLVASTWVTDTQYF
v_call: TRBV19; d_call: TRBD1; j_call: TRBJ2-5; clone_size: .; cdr3_nt: TGTGCCAGTAGTGACAGGGGGGACGTTGCAGAGACCCAGTACTTC; cdr3_aa: CASSDRGDVAETQYF
v_call: TRBV7-8; d_call: TRBD1; j_call: TRBJ2-7; clone_size: .; cdr3_nt: TGTGCCAGTGGCTCTGACAGGGTATCCTACGAGCAGTACTTC; cdr3_aa: CASGSDRVSYEQYF
v_call: TRBV7-9; d_call: .; j_call: TRBJ2-2; clone_size: .; cdr3_nt: TGTGCCAGCAGACCGCGTTGGCGGGGGAACACCGGGGAGCTGTTTTTT; cdr3_aa: CASRPRWRGNTGELFF
v_call: TRBV4-1; d_call: .; j_call: TRBJ2-5; clone_size: .; cdr3_nt: TGCGCCAGCAGCCAAACAGGGATCAAAGAGACCCAGTACTTC; cdr3_aa: CASSQTGIKETQYF
v_call: TRBV2; d_call: .; j_call: TRBJ2-1; clone_size: once; cdr3_nt: TGTGCCAGCAAATCGGACTACAATGAGCAGTTCTTC; cdr3_aa: CASKSDYNEQFF
v_call: TRBV7-9; d_call: .; j_call: TRBJ2-2; clone_size: many; cdr3_nt: TGTGCCAGCAGCTCGTACACCTATGCTAGTCCCGGGGAGCTGTTTTTT; cdr3_aa: CASSSYTYASPGELFF
v_call: TRBV20-1; d_call: .; j_call: TRBJ2-1; clone_size: once; cdr3_nt: TGCAGTGCTAGTAATCCCCATGAGCAGTTCTTC; cdr3_aa: CSASNPHEQFF
v_call: TRBV7-9; d_call: .; j_call: TRBJ2-7; clone_size: once; cdr3_nt: TGTGCCAGCAGCTCCCTGGCGCCAAGGGACGAGCAGTACTTC; cdr3_aa: CASSSLAPRDEQYF
v_call: TRBV4-2; d_call: TRBD2; j_call: TRBJ2-7; clone_size: .; cdr3_nt: TGTGCCAGCAGCCAAGAGACCAGCGGGGGTGCTTACGAGCAGTACTTC; cdr3_aa: CASSQETSGGAYEQYF
v_call: TRBV14; d_call: TRBD1; j_call: TRBJ2-7; clone_size: .; cdr3_nt: TGTGCCAGCAGTCGCCCGGGACAGGCCTACGAGCAGTACTTC; cdr3_aa: CASSRPGQAYEQYF
v_call: TRBV7-6; d_call: .; j_call: TRBJ2-3; clone_size: .; cdr3_nt: TGTGCCAGCAGCTTAAGGTCTAGCGTCACAGATACGCAGTATTTT; cdr3_aa: CASSLRSSVTDTQYF
v_call: TRBV2; d_call: .; j_call: TRBJ2-2; clone_size: .; cdr3_nt: TGTGCCAGCAGTTTCATGGGGACCGGGGAGCTGTTTTTT; cdr3_aa: CASSFMGTGELFF
v_call: TRBV11-1; d_call: TRBD1; j_call: TRBJ1-1; clone_size: .; cdr3_nt: TGTGCCAGCAGCTCACAGGGGGTACGAGCTTTCTTT; cdr3_aa: CASSSQGVRAFF
v_call: TRBV5-1; d_call: .; j_call: TRBJ1-2; clone_size: .; cdr3_nt: TGCGCCAGCAGCTTGACAGGTTACGCTGGCTACACCTTC; cdr3_aa: CASSLTGYAGYTF
v_call: TRBV5-1; d_call: .; j_call: TRBJ2-1; clone_size: .; cdr3_nt: TGCGCCAGCACAGGAGGATACAATGAGCAGTTCTTC; cdr3_aa: CASTGGYNEQFF
v_call: TRBV7-7; d_call: .; j_call: TRBJ2-5; clone_size: .; cdr3_nt: TGTGCTAGCAGCTTAGGGACGAAGGATCCCCAGTACTTC; cdr3_aa: CASSLGTKDPQYF
v_call: TRBV7-9; d_call: TRBD2; j_call: TRBJ2-7; clone_size: .; cdr3_nt: TGTGCCAGCTGGGACCTAGCGGGAGGACCTGGTTACGAGCAGTACTTC; cdr3_aa: CASWDLAGGPGYEQYF
v_call: TRBV29-1; d_call: .; j_call: TRBJ1-1; clone_size: many; cdr3_nt: TGCAGCGTTGCCCAGACCATGAACACTGAAGCTTTCTTT; cdr3_aa: CSVAQTMNTEAFF
v_call: TRBV11-2; d_call: TRBD1; j_call: TRBJ2-7; clone_size: .; cdr3_nt: TGTGCCAGCAGCACGGGGACAGGCACTTGGACCCTTTACGAGCAGTACTTC; cdr3_aa: CASSTGTGTWTLYEQYF
v_call: TRBV18; d_call: .; j_call: TRBJ1-2; clone_size: .; cdr3_nt: TGTGCCAGCTCACCGAACTTTTTGACCCTCTATGGCTACACCTTC; cdr3_aa: CASSPNFLTLYGYTF
v_call: TRBV27; d_call: .; j_call: TRBJ1-6; clone_size: .; cdr3_nt: TGTGCCAGCAGTTTTTTCAGCTCCTATAATTCACCCCTCCACTTT; cdr3_aa: CASSFFSSYNSPLHF
v_call: TRBV7-9; d_call: TRBD1; j_call: TRBJ2-7; clone_size: once; cdr3_nt: TGTGCCAGCAGCCCCCGGACAGGGCCCGCGGGACCGCAGTACTTC; cdr3_aa: CASSPRTGPAGPQYF
v_call: TRBV5-4; d_call: .; j_call: TRBJ2-7; clone_size: .; cdr3_nt: TGTGCCAGCAGCTTGGAGGGGGGACACCCGATACAGTACTTC; cdr3_aa: CASSLEGGHPIQYF
v_call: TRBV28; d_call: .; j_call: TRBJ1-2; clone_size: .; cdr3_nt: TGTGCCAGCAGCCTAGGATCGGCTGGCTACACCTTC; cdr3_aa: CASSLGSAGYTF
v_call: TRBV28; d_call: TRBD1; j_call: TRBJ2-1; clone_size: .; cdr3_nt: TGTGCCAGCAGTACTACAGGGGGCGCGGAGTTATTCTACAATGAGCAGTTCTTC; cdr3_aa: CASSTTGGAELFYNEQFF
v_call: TRBV11-2; d_call: TRBD2; j_call: TRBJ2-2; clone_size: .; cdr3_nt: TGTGCCAGCAGCTTGCGGGGGGACACCGGGGAGCTGTTTTTT; cdr3_aa: CASSLRGDTGELFF
v_call: TRBV5-6; d_call: .; j_call: TRBJ1-2; clone_size: once; cdr3_nt: TGTGCCAGCAGCGATAGAGGCGCAGGGCGAAGCTATGGCTACACCTTC; cdr3_aa: CASSDRGAGRSYGYTF
v_call: TRBV11-2; d_call: .; j_call: TRBJ2-1; clone_size: .; cdr3_nt: TGTGCCAGCAACCCAGACGAGCAGGGGAGGATCTTC; cdr3_aa: CASNPDEQGRIF
v_call: TRBV5-4; d_call: .; j_call: TRBJ1-1; clone_size: .; cdr3_nt: TGTGCCAGCTCTTATAGGAGTGTCGCTGAAGCTTTCTTT; cdr3_aa: CASSYRSVAEAFF
v_call: TRBV5-6; d_call: .; j_call: TRBJ1-2; clone_size: once; cdr3_nt: TGTGCCAGCAGCACGGAAGATTATTTGGGCTACACCTTC; cdr3_aa: CASSTEDYLGYTF
v_call: TRBV5-1; d_call: TRBD2; j_call: TRBJ2-3; clone_size: .; cdr3_nt: TGCGCCAGCAGCTTGGTATCTAGCGGGGGGGCCGGAGATACGCAGTATTTT; cdr3_aa: CASSLVSSGGAGDTQYF
v_call: TRBV1; d_call: .; j_call: TRBJ2-5; clone_size: .; cdr3_nt: TGCACCAGCAGCCAAGACCGCGGACTAGGAGTAAATCGGGAGACCCAGTACTTC; cdr3_aa: CTSSQDRGLGVNRETQYF
v_call: TRBV5-1; d_call: TRBD2; j_call: TRBJ2-5; clone_size: .; cdr3_nt: TGCGCCAGCAGCTTGGGGCCAACTAGCGGGGGAAGGGGCGAGACCCAGTACTTC; cdr3_aa: CASSLGPTSGGRGETQYF
v_call: TRBV6-5; d_call: TRBD1; j_call: TRBJ2-1; clone_size: .; cdr3_nt: TGTGCCAGCAGTTACCCAACCGGACAGGGAAACAATGAGCAGTTCTTC; cdr3_aa: CASSYPTGQGNNEQFF
v_call: TRBV28; d_call: TRBD2; j_call: TRBJ2-3; clone_size: .; cdr3_nt: TGTGCCAGCAGGGAACTAGGGAGGGGCACAGATACGCAGTATTTT; cdr3_aa: CASRELGRGTDTQYF
v_call: TRBV5-1; d_call: .; j_call: TRBJ1-3; clone_size: few; cdr3_nt: TGCGCCAGCAGCTTTATGGACTCTGGAAACACCATATATTTT; cdr3_aa: CASSFMDSGNTIYF
v_call: TRBV7-3; d_call: TRBD1; j_call: TRBJ1-1; clone_size: .; cdr3_nt: TGTGCCAGCAGCCCCCGACAGGGGCCAAACACTGAAGCTTTCTTT; cdr3_aa: CASSPRQGPNTEAFF
v_call: TRBV7-9; d_call: .; j_call: TRBJ1-5; clone_size: .; cdr3_nt: TGTGCCAGCAGCTTGGGGTCTGGAGACAATCAGCCCCAGCATTTT; cdr3_aa: CASSLGSGDNQPQHF
v_call: TRBV5-1; d_call: .; j_call: TRBJ2-3; clone_size: .; cdr3_nt: TGCGCCAGCAGCCCTAATATGGTGGGCAGCACAGATACGCAGTATTTT; cdr3_aa: CASSPNMVGSTDTQYF
v_call: TRBV6-1; d_call: TRBD1; j_call: TRBJ1-6; clone_size: .; cdr3_nt: TGTGCCAGCATGAGGACAGGGAAAGATTCACCCCTCCACTTT; cdr3_aa: CASMRTGKDSPLHF